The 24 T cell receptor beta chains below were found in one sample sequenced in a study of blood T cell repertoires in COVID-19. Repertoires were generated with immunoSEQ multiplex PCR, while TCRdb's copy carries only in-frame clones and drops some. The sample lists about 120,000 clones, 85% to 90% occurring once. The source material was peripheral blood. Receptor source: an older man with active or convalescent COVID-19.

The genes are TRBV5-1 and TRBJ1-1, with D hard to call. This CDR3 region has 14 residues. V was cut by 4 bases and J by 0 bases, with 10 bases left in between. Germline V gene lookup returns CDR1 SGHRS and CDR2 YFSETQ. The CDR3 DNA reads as TGCGCCAGCAGCCAAGAGGCCTTGAACACTGAAGCTTTCTTT. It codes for CASSQEALNTEAFF.

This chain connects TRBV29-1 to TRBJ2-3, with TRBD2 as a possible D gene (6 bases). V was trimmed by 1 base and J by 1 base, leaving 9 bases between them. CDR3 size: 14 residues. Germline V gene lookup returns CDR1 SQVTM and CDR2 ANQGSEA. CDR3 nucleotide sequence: TGCAGCGTTGAAGGATGGGAGGGCACAGATACGCAGTATTTT. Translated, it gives CSVEGWEGTDTQYF.

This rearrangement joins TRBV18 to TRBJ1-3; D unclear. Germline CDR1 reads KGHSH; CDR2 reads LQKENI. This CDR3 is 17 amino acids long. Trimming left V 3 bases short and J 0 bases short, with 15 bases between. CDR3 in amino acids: CASSPVDSLISGNTIYF. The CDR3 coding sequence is TGTGCCAGCTCACCGGTAGACTCGCTGATCTCTGGAAACACCATATATTTT.

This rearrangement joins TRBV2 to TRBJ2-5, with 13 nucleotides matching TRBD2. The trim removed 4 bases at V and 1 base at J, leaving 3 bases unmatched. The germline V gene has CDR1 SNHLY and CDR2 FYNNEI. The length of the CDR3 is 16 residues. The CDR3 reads CASSGTSGRAQETQYF. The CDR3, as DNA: TGTGCCAGCAGTGGCACTAGCGGGAGGGCCCAAGAGACCCAGTACTTC.

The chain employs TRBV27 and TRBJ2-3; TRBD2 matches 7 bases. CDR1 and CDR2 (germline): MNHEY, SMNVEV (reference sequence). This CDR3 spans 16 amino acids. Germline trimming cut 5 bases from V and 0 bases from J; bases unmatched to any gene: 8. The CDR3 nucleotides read TGTGCCAGCAGTCCTTGGGGGGGGGTTAGCACAGATACGCAGTATTTT. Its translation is CASSPWGGVSTDTQYF.

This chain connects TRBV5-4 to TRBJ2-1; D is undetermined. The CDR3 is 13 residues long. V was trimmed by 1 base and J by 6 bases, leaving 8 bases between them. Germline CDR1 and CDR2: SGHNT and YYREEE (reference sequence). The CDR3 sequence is CASSLWAGNEQFF. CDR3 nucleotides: TGTGCCAGCAGCTTGTGGGCTGGCAATGAGCAGTTCTTC.

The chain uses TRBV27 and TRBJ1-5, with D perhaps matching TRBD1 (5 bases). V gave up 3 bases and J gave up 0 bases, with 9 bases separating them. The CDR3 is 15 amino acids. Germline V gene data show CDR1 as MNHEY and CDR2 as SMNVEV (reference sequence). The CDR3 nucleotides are TGTGCCAGCAGTTTTGGGGGGATTAGCAATCAGCCCCAGCATTTT. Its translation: CASSFGGISNQPQHF.

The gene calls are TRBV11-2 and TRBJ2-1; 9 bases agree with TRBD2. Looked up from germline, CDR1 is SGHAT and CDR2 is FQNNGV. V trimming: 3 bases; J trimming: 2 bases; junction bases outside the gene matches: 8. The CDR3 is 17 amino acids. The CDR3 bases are TGTGCCAGCAGCTTTAGACTAGCGGACGCTACCTACAATGAGCAGTTCTTC. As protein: CASSFRLADATYNEQFF.

CDR3 loop: CASTPRQVYGYTF. In DNA form, the CDR3 reads TGTGCCAGCACTCCACGACAGGTCTATGGCTACACCTTC. The chain has TRBV6-5 and TRBJ1-2; D might be TRBD1 (6 bases). The CDR3 has 13 residues. V was clipped by 7 bases and J by 4 bases, with 13 bases between them. Germline values: CDR1 MNHEY, CDR2 SVGAGI.

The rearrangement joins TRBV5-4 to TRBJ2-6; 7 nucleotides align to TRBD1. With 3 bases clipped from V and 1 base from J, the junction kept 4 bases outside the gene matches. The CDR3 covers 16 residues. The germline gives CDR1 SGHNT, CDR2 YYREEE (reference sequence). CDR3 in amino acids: CASSWDRGSGANVLTF. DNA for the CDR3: TGTGCCAGCAGCTGGGACAGAGGATCTGGGGCCAACGTCCTGACTTTC. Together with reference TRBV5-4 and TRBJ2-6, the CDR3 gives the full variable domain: ETGVTQSPTHLIKTRGQQVTLRCSSQSGHNTVSWYQQALGQGPQFIFQYYREEENGRGNFPPRFSGLQFPNYSSELNVNALELDDSALYLCASSWDRGSGANVLTFGAGSRLTVL.

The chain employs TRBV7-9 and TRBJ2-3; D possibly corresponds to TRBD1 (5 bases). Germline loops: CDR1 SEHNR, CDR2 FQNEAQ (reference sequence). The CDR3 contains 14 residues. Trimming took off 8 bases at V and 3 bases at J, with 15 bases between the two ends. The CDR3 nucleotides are TGTGCCAGCCTCGAGGCAGGGCGGACAGATACGCAGTATTTT. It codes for CASLEAGRTDTQYF.

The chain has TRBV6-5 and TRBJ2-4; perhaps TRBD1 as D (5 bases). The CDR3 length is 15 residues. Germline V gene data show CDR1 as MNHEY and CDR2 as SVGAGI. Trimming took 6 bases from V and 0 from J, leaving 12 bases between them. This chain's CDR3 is CASRSDNLAKNIQYF. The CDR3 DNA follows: TGTGCCAGCAGATCGGACAACCTAGCCAAAAACATTCAGTACTTC.

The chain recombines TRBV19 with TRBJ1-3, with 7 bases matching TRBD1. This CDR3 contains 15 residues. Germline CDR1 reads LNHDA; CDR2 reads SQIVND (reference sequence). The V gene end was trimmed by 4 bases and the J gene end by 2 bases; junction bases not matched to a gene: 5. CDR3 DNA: TGTGCCAGTAGTAGTTCCGGGACAGCTGGAAACACCATATATTTT. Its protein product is CASSSSGTAGNTIYF.

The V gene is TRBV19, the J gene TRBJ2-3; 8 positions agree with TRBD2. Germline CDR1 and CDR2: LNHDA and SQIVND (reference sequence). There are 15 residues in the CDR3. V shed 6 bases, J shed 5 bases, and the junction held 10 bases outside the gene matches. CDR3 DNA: TGTGCCAGTAGGGAGAGCGGGAGTGCATTAGATACGCAGTATTTT. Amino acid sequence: CASRESGSALDTQYF.

CDR3 sequence reads: CASSLAGRADTQYF. CDR3 DNA sequence: TGTGCCAGTTCTCTAGCGGGAAGGGCAGATACGCAGTATTTT. The V call is TRBV25-1, the J call TRBJ2-3; 9 positions agree with TRBD2. This CDR3 region has 14 residues. V gave up 9 bases and J gave up 4 bases; unmatched junction bases: 8. Germline V gene lookup returns CDR1 MGHDK and CDR2 SYGVNS.

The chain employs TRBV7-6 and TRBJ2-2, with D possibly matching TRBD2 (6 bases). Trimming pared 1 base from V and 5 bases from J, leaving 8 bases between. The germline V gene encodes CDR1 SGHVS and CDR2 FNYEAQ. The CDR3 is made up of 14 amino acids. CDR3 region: CASSLGGVTGELFF. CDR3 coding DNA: TGTGCCAGCAGCTTAGGGGGGGTGACCGGGGAGCTGTTTTTT.

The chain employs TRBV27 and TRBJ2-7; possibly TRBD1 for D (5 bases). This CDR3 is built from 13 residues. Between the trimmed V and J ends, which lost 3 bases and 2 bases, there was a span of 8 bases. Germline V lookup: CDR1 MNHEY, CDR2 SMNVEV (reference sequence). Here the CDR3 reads CASSLGQTYEQYF. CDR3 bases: TGTGCCAGCAGTTTGGGGCAGACCTACGAGCAGTACTTC.

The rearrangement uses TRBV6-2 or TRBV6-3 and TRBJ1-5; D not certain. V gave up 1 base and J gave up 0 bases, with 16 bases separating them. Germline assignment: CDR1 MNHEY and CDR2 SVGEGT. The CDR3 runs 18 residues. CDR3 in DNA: TGTGCCAGCAGTTACTTGCCCCACAGCAAGGCTAGCAATCAGCCCCAGCATTTT. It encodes CASSYLPHSKASNQPQHF.

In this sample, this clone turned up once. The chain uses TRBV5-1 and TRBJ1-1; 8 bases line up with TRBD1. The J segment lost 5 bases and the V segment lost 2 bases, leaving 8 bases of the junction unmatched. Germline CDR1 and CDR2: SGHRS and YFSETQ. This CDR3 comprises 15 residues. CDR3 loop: CASSFTTGEGTEAFF. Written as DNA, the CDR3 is TGCGCCAGCAGCTTCACGACAGGGGAAGGAACTGAAGCTTTCTTT.

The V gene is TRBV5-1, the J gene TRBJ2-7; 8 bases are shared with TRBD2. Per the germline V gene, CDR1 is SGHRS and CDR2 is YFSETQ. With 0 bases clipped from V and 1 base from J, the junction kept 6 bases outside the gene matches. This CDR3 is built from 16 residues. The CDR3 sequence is CASSLAGGGMSYEQYF. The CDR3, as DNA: TGCGCCAGCAGCTTGGCGGGAGGGGGTATGTCCTACGAGCAGTACTTC.

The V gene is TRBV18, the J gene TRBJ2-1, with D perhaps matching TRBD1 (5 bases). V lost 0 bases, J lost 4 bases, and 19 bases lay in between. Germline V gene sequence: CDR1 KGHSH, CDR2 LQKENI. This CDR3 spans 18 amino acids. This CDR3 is CASSPPGQLVAGYNEQFF. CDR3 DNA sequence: TGTGCCAGCTCACCACCTGGGCAATTGGTTGCAGGGTACAATGAGCAGTTCTTC.

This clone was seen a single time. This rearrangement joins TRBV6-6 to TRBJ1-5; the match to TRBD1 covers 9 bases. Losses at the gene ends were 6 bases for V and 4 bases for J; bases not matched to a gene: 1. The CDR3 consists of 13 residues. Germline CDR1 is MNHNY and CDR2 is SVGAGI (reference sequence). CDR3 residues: CASSGTGNQPQHF. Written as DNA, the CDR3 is TGTGCCAGCAGCGGGACAGGGAATCAGCCCCAGCATTTT.

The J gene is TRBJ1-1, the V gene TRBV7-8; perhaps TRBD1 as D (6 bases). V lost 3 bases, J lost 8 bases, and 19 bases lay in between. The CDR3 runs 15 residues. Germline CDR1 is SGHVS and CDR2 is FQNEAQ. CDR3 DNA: TGTGCCAGCAGCTTGGACATCCTTGGGGGCACGGAAGCTTTCTTT. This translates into CASSLDILGGTEAFF.

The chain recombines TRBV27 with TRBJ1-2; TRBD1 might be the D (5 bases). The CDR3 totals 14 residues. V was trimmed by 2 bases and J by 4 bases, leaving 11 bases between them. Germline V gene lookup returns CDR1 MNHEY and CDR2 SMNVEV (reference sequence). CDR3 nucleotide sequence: TGTGCCAGCAGTTTAAGGGGTGCCAGCTATGGCTACACCTTC. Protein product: CASSLRGASYGYTF.